Described below is a single T cell receptor beta chain sequence and its context. The length of the CDR3 is 15 residues. Germline CDR1 MDHEN, CDR2 SYDVKM. V was clipped by 5 bases and J by 2 bases; unmatched bases: 9. The record originates from a study of shared clonotypes between healthy human individuals. Repertoires were generated with immunoSEQ multiplex PCR, while TCRdb's copy carries only in-frame clones and drops some. The data contain about 2 million clones, around 96% of them singletons. Terminally differentiated effector memory CD45RA+ cells were excluded by CCR7 positive selection of CD45RO-negative cells.

The chain recombines TRBV28 with TRBJ2-7, with 7 bases aligning to TRBD1. Sequencing used naive CD8+ T cells sorted from blood. This receptor was identified in a young man in good health. The CDR3 loop reads CASSPEPGQTYEQYF. The CDR3 coding sequence is TGTGCCAGCAGTCCCGAACCGGGACAGACCTACGAGCAGTACTTC.